These 3 T cell receptor beta chains were sequenced from one sample in a study of OX40 agonist ivuxolimab in advanced cancers. The assay was immunoSEQ multiplex PCR, and TCRdb's table has in-frame clones only and misses some. Of tens of thousands of clones listed, about 85% are singletons. The sequencing used CD4+ or CD8+ T cells sorted from blood, collected in a trial of the OX40 agonist ivuxolimab. Source of these receptors: an adult with an advanced solid tumor such as melanoma, head and neck, liver or kidney cancer.

Note on this clone: This sample includes further DNA sequences coding for the same CDR3. The chain has TRBV2 and TRBJ2-1; no clear D gene. Germline assignment: CDR1 SNHLY and CDR2 FYNNEI. The CDR3 is 13 residues long. V was pared by 3 bases and J by 7 bases, with 10 bases between. In nucleotides, the CDR3 is TGTGCCAGCAGTGAGGCCCTAATGAATGAGCAGTTCTTC. Its translation: CASSEALMNEQFF.

The count of this clone is one. This chain uses TRBV5-8 with TRBJ2-7, with TRBD2 matching over 9 bases. The CDR3 is 19 residues long. With V trimmed by 4 bases and J by 3 bases, 20 bases remained unmatched. Germline values: CDR1 SGHTS, CDR2 YDEGEE. The CDR3 is CASSTTPATSGRDYYEQYF. In nucleotides, the CDR3 is TGTGCCAGCAGCACCACCCCGGCGACTAGCGGCCGTGATTACTACGAGCAGTACTTC.

The V and J genes are TRBV9 and TRBJ2-7; D ambiguous. Germline V gene data show CDR1 as SGDLS and CDR2 as YYNGEE. V lost 4 bases and J 5 bases, leaving 13 bases between the germline ends. There are 13 residues in the CDR3. The CDR3 bases are TGTGCCAGCAGCCCCCCCGTGTCCAACGAGCAGTACTTC. This translates into CASSPPVSNEQYF.